This T cell receptor (beta chain) stems from a study of blood T cells in healthy people across ages. Details on this clonotype: What it binds is unknown.

A J-beta primer mix and a sample-barcoded 5' primer were used in a second PCR of about 7 to 12 cycles. TCRdb fed the 5' RACE reads into MiXCR, producing one record per CDR3 protein. The sample records about 1,000,000 distinct CDR3 sequences, roughly 45% being singletons. This CDR3 spans 16 amino acids. The germline V gene has CDR1 SEHNR and CDR2 FQNEAQ (reference sequence). Trimming cost V 1 base and J 4 bases, with 14 bases left between them. Healthy Caucasian individuals from Russia aged 6 to 90 were enrolled as donors. Notes on the study in general: Researchers judged that diversity estimates from one million T cells fell short of true values.

The sequence was collected from an older woman in good health. The chain recombines TRBV7-9 with TRBJ2-1; maybe TRBD2 (6 bases). Sequenced: blood. The CDR3 coding sequence is TGTGCCAGCAGCTTAGAAGGCGGGATAAATTACAATGAGCAGTTCTTC. It specifies CASSLEGGINYNEQFF.